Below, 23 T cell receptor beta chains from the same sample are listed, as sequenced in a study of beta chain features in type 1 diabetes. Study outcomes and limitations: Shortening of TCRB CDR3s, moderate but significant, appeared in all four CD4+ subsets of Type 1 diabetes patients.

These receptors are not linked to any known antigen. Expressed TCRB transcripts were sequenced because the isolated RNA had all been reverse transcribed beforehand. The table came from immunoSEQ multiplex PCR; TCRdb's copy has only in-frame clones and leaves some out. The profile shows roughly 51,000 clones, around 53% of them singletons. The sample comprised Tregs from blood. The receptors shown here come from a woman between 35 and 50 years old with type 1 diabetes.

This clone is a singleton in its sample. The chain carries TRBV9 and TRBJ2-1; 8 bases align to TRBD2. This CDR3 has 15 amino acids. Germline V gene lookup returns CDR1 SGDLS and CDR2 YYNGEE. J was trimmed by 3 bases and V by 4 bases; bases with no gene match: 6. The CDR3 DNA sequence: TGTGCCAGCAGCCCTCGGGGGGGGCTCTACAATGAGCAGTTCTTC. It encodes CASSPRGGLYNEQFF.

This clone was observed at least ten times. CDR3 amino acids: CASSGQGSNTGELFF. CDR3 DNA sequence: TGTGCCAGCTCAGGACAGGGGTCGAACACCGGGGAGCTGTTTTTT. The rearrangement uses TRBV18 and TRBJ2-2; TRBD1 matches at 9 bases. J was trimmed by 0 bases and V by 5 bases; bases with no gene match: 1. This CDR3 is 15 amino acids long. Germline assignment: CDR1 KGHSH and CDR2 LQKENI.

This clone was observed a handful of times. CDR3: CASSLEIQGGETQYF. CDR3 in DNA: TGTGCCAGCAGCCTAGAAATACAGGGGGGAGAGACCCAGTACTTC. The chain joins TRBV6-1 to TRBJ2-5; 8 nucleotides match TRBD1. CDR1 is MNHNS and CDR2 is SASEGT in the germline V gene. There are 15 residues in the CDR3. J lost 4 bases, V lost 6 bases, and 10 bases had no gene match.

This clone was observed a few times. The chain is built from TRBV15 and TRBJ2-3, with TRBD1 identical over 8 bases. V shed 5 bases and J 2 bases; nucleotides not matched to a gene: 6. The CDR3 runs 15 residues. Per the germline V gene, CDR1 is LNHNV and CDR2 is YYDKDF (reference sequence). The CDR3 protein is CATSQGQGNTDTQYF. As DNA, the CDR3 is TGTGCCACCAGCCAAGGACAGGGTAACACAGATACGCAGTATTTT.

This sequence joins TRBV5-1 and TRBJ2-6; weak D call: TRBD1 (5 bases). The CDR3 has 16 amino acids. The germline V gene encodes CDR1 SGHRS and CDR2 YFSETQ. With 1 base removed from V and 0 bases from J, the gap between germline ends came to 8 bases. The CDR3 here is CASSLTGYSGANVLTF. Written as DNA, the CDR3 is TGCGCCAGCAGCTTGACAGGTTACTCTGGGGCCAACGTCCTGACTTTC.

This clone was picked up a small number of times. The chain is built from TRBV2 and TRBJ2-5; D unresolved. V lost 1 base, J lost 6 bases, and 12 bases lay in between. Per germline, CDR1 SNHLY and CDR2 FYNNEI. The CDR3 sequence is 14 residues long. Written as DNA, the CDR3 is TGTGCCAGCAGTGAAGGGTCAAGCGCTAAGACCCAGTACTTC. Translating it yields CASSEGSSAKTQYF. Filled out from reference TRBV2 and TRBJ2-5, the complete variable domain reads EPEVTQTPSHQVTQMGQEVILRCVPISNHLYFYWYRQILGQKVEFLVSFYNNEISEKSEIFDDQFSVERPDGSNFTLKIRSTKLEDSAMYFCASSEGSSAKTQYFGPGTRLLVL.

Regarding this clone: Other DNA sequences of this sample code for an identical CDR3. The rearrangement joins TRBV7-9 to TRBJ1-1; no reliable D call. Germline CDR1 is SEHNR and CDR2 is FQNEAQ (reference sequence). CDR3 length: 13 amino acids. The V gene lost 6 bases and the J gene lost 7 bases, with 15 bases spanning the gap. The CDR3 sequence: CASSLRTGFEAFF. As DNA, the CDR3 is TGTGCCAGCAGTTTAAGGACGGGGTTTGAAGCTTTCTTT.

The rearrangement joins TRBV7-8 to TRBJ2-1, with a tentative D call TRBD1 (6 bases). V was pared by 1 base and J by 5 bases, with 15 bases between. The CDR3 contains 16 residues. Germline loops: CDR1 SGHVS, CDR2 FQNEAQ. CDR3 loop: CASSLGVGRGHNEQFF. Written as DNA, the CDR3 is TGTGCCAGCAGCTTAGGGGTGGGCAGGGGTCACAATGAGCAGTTCTTC.

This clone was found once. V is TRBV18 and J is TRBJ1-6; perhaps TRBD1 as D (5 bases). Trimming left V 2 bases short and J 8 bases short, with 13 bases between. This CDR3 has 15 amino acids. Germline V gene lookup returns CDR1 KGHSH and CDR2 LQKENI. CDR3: CASSPSGGEDSPLHF. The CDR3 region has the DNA TGTGCCAGCTCACCATCGGGGGGGGAGGATTCACCCCTCCACTTT.

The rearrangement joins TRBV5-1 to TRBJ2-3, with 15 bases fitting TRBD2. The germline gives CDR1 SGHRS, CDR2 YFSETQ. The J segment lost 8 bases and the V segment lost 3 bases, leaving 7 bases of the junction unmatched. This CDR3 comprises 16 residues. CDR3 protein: CASSSSPGLAGGTQYF. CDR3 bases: TGCGCCAGCAGCTCATCCCCGGGACTAGCGGGAGGTACGCAGTATTTT.

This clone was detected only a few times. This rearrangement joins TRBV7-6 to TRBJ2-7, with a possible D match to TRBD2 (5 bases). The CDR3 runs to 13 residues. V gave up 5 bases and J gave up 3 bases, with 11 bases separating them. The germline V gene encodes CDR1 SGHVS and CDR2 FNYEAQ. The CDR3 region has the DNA TGTGCCAGCAGCGCAACACGGGACTACGAGCAGTACTTC. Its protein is CASSATRDYEQYF.

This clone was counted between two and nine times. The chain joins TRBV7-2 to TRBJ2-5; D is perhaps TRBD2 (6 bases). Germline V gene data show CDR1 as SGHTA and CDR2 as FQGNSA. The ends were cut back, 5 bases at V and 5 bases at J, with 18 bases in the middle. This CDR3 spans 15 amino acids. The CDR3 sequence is CASSARDWGWETQYF. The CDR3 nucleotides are TGTGCCAGCAGCGCCCGGGACTGGGGGTGGGAGACCCAGTACTTC.

The DNA for the CDR3 is TGTGCCAGTATGGGCCAGGGAAGGAGGGGCACAGATACGCAGTATTTT. This gives the protein CASMGQGRRGTDTQYF. J is TRBJ2-3 and V is TRBV19, with D possibly matching TRBD2 (6 bases). Germline loops: CDR1 LNHDA, CDR2 SQIVND (reference sequence). The CDR3 loop spans 16 amino acids. V dropped 7 bases and J dropped 1 base, with 18 bases sitting between them. Using reference TRBV19 and TRBJ2-3 for the parts outside the CDR3, the full variable domain is DGGITQSPKYLFRKEGQNVTLSCEQNLNHDAMYWYRQDPGQGLRLIYYSQIVNDFQKGDIAEGYSVSREKKESFPLTVTSAQKNPTAFYLCASMGQGRRGTDTQYFGPGTRLTVL.

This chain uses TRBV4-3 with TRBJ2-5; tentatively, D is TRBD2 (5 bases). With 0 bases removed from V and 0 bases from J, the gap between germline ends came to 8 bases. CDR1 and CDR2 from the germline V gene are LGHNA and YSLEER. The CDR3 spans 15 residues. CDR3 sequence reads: CASSQETGYQETQYF. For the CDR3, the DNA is TGCGCCAGCAGCCAAGAAACGGGGTACCAAGAGACCCAGTACTTC.

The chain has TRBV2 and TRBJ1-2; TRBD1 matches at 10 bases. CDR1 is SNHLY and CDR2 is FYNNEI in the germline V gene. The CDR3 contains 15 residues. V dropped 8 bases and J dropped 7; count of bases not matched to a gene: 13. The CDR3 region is CASEEGTGEKAGYTF. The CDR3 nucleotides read TGTGCCAGCGAGGAGGGGACAGGGGAGAAAGCTGGCTACACCTTC.

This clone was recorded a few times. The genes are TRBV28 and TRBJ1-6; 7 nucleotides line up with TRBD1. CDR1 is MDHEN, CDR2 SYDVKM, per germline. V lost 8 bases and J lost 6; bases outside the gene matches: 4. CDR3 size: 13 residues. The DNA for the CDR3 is TGTGCCAGCGGGGACAGTGTTAATTCACCCCTCCACTTT. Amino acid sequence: CASGDSVNSPLHF. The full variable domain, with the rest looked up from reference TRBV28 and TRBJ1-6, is DVKVTQSSRYLVKRTGEKVFLECVQDMDHENMFWYRQDPGLGLRLIYFSYDVKMKEKGDIPEGYSVSREKKERFSLILESASTNQTSMYLCASGDSVNSPLHFGNGTRLTVT.

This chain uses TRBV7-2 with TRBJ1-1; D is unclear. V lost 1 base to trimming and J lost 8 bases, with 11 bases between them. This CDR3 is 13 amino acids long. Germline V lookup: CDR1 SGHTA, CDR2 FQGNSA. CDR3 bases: TGTGCCAGCAGCTTAGGTGAACCTAACGAAGCTTTCTTT. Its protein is CASSLGEPNEAFF.

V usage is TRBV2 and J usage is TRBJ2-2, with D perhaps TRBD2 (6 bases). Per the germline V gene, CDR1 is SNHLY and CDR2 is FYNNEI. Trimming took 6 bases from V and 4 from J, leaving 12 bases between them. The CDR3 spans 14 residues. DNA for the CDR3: TGTGCCAGCAGGAGGGACTCCACCACCGGGGAGCTGTTTTTT. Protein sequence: CASRRDSTTGELFF.

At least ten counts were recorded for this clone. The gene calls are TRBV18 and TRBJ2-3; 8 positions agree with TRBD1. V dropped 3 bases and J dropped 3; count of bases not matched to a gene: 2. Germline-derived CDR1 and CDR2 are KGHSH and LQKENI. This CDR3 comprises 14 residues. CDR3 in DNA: TGTGCCAGCTCACCGGACAGGGCAACAGATACGCAGTATTTT. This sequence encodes CASSPDRATDTQYF.

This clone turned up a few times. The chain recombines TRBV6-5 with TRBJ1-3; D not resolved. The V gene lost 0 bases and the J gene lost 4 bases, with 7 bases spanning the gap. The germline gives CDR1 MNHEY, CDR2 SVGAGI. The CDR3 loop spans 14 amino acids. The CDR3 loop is CASSYSPTGNTIYF. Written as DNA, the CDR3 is TGTGCCAGCAGTTACTCCCCTACGGGAAACACCATATATTTT.

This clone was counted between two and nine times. The CDR3 bases are TGTGCCATCAGTCAAGGTAGCGTCACTGAGCAGTTCTTC. Translation gives CAISQGSVTEQFF. The J gene is TRBJ2-1, the V gene TRBV10-3, with D perhaps TRBD2 (5 bases). This CDR3 contains 13 residues. V lost 5 bases to trimming and J lost 9 bases, with 14 bases between them. CDR1 is ENHRY and CDR2 is SYGVKD in the germline V gene.

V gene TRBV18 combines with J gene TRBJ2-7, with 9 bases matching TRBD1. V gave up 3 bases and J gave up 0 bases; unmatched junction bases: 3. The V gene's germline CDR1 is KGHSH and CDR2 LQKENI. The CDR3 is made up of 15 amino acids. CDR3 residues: CASSPPGQGSYEQYF. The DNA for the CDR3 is TGTGCCAGCTCACCTCCGGGACAGGGCTCCTACGAGCAGTACTTC.

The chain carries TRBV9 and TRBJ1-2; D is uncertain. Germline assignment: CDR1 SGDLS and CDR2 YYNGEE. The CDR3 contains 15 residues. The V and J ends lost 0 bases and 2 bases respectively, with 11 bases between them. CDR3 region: CASSVVRAGNYGYTF. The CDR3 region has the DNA TGTGCCAGCAGCGTAGTTCGGGCGGGCAACTATGGCTACACCTTC. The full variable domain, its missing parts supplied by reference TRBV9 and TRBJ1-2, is DSGVTQTPKHLITATGQRVTLRCSPRSGDLSVYWYQQSLDQGLQFLIQYYNGEERAKGNILERFSAQQFPDLHSELNLSSLELGDSALYFCASSVVRAGNYGYTFGSGTRLTVV.